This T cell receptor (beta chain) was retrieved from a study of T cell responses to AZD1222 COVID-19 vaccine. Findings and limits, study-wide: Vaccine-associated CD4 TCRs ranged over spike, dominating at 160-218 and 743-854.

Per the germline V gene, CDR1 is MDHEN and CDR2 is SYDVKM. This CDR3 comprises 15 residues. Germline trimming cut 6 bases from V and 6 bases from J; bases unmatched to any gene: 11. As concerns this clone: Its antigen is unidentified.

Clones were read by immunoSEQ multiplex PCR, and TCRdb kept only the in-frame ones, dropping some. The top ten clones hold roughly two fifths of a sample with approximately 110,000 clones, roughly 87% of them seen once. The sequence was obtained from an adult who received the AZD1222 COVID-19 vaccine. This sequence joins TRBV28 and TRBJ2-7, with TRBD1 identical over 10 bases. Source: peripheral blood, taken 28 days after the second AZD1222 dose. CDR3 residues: CASRRTGTGVAEQYF. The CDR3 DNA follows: TGTGCCAGCAGACGGACCGGGACAGGGGTGGCCGAGCAGTACTTC.